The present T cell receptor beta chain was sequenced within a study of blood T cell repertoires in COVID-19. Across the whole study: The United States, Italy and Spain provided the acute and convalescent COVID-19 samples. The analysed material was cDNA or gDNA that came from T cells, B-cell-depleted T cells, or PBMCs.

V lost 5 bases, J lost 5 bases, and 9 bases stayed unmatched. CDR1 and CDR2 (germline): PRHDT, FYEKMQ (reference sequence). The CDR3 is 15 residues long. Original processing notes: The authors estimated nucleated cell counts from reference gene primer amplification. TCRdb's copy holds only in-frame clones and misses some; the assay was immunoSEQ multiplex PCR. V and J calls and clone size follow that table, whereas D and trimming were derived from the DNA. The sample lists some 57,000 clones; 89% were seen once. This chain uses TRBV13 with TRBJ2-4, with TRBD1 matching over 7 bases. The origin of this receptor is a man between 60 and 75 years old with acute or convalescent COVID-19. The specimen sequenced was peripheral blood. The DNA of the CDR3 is TGTGCCAGCAGCCCCGCAGGGGGTAGCCAAAACATTCAGTACTTC. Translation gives CASSPAGGSQNIQYF.